This T cell receptor (beta chain) was obtained from a study of yellow fever vaccine responses in identical twins. Study observations and caveats: The T cell response to vaccination in identical twins was reportedly partly convergent and partly personalized.

In the case of this clonotype: Its specificity is unknown.

In TCRdb, the RT-PCR reads were re-called with MiXCR into one record per CDR3 protein. Seen here are about 6,000 distinct CDR3 sequences, about 65% observed once, and the top ten hold 4%. The CDR3 totals 14 residues. Germline V gene data show CDR1 as KGHSH and CDR2 as LQKENI. The J segment lost 10 bases and the V segment lost 4 bases, leaving 4 bases of the junction unmatched. J is TRBJ1-6 and V is TRBV18, with 10 bases aligning to TRBD1. The sequence was obtained from a woman aged 18-30 years who received the yellow fever vaccine. The input for sequencing was T cells from blood (PBMCs), unsorted or a sorted subset (not recorded which), taken before or after yellow fever vaccination (not recorded which). CDR3 in DNA: TGTGCCAGCTCACTTGACAGGGGGCTCTCACCCCTCCACTTT. Its protein is CASSLDRGLSPLHF.